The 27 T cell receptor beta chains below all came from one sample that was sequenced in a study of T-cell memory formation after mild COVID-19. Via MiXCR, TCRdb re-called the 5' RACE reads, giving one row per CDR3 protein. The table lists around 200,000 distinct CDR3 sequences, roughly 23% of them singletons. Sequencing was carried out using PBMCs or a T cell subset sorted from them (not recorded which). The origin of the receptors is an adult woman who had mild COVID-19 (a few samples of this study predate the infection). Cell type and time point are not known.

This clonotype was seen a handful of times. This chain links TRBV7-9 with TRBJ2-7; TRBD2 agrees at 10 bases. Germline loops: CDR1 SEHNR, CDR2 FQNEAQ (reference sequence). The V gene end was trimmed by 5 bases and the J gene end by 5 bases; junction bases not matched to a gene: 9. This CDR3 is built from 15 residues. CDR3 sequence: CASSLQGLAVHEQYF. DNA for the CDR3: TGTGCCAGCAGCCTACAAGGACTAGCGGTCCACGAGCAGTACTTC.

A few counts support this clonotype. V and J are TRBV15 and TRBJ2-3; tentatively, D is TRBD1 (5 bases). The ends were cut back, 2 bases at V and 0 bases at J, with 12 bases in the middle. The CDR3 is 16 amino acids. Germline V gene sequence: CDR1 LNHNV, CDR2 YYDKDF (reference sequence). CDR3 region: CATSRQWGVSTDTQYF. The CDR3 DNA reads TGTGCCACCAGCAGACAATGGGGCGTTAGCACAGATACGCAGTATTTT.

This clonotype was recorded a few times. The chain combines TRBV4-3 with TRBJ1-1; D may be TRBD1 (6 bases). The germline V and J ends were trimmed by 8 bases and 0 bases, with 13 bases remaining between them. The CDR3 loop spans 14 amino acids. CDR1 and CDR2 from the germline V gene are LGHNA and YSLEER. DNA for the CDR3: TGCGCCAGCGGAGCCGGGACATTGAACACTGAAGCTTTCTTT. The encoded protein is CASGAGTLNTEAFF.

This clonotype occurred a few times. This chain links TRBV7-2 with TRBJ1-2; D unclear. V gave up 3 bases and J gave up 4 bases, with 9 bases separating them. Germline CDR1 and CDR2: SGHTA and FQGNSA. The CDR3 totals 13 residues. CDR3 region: CASSFGRPYGYTF. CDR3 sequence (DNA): TGTGCCAGCAGCTTCGGTAGGCCCTATGGCTACACCTTC.

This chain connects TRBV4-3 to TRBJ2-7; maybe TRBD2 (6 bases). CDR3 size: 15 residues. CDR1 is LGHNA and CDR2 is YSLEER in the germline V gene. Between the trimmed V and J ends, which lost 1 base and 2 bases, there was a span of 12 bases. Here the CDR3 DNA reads TGCGCCAGCAGCCAAGGGAGGGACGAGACCTACGAGCAGTACTTC. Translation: CASSQGRDETYEQYF.

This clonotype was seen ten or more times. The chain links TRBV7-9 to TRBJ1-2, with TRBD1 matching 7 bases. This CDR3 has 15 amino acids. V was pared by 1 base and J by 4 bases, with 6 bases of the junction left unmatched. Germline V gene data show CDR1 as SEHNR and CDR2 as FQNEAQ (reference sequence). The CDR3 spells CASSLVGTDRYGYTF. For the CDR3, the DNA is TGTGCCAGCAGCTTAGTCGGGACAGACCGCTATGGCTACACCTTC.

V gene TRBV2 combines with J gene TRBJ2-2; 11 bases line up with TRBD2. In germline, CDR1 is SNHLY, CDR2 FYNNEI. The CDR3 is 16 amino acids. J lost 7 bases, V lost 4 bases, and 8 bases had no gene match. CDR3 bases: TGTGCCAGCAGTGGAAGTAGCGGGAGGGTGGACGGGGAGCTGTTTTTT. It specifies CASSGSSGRVDGELFF.

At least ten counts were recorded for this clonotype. The CDR3 DNA reads TGTGCCATCAGGGAAACAGGGGAGATCACTGAAGCTTTCTTT. Encoded protein: CAIRETGEITEAFF. The chain recombines TRBV10-3 with TRBJ1-1, with TRBD1 identical over 7 bases. This CDR3 comprises 14 residues. Germline trimming cut 6 bases from V and 4 bases from J; bases unmatched to any gene: 8. Germline V CDR1 and CDR2: ENHRY, SYGVKD.

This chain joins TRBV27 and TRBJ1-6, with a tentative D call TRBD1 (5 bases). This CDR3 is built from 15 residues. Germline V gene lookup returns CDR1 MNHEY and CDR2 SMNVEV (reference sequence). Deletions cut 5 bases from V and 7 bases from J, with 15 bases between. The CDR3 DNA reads TGTGCCAGCAGTCTTGGGGGGAGTGGGAATTCACCCCTCCACTTT. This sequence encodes CASSLGGSGNSPLHF.

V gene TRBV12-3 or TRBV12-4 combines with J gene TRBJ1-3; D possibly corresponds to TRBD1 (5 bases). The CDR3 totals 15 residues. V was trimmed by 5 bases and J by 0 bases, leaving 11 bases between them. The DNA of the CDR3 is TGTGCCAGCAGTCTCGACAGCAGCTCTGGAAACACCATATATTTT. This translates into CASSLDSSSGNTIYF.

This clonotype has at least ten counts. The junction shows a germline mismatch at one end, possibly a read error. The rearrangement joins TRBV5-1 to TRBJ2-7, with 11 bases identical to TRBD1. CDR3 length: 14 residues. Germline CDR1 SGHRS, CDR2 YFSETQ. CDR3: CASSSGTGGYEQYF. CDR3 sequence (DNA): TGTGCCAGCAGCTCCGGGACAGGGGGCTACGAGCAGTACTTC. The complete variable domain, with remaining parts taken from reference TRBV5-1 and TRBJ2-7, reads KAGVTQTPRYLIKTRGQQVTLSCSPISGHRSVSWYQQTPGQGLQFLFEYFSETQRNKGNFPGRFSGRQFSNSRSEMNVSTLELGDSALYLCASSSGTGGYEQYFGPGTRLTVT.

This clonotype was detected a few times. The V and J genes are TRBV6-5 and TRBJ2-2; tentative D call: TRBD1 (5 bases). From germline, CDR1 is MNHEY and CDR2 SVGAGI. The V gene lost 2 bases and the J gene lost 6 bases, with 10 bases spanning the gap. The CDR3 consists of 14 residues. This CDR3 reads CASSYIRDAGELFF. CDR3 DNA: TGTGCCAGCAGTTACATCAGGGATGCCGGGGAGCTGTTTTTT.

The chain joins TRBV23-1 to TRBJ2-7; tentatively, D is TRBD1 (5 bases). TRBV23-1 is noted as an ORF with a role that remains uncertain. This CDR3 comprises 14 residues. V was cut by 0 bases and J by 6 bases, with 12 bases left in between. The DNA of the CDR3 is TGCGCCAGCAGTCAATCAGCCTACAGGCCCGAGCAGTACTTC. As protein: CASSQSAYRPEQYF.

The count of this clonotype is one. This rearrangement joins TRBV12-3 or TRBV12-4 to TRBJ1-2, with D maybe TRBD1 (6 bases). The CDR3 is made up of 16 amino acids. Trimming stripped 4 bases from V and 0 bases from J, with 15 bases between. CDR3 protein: CASSSAPQGPNYGYTF. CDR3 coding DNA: TGTGCCAGCAGTTCCGCCCCACAGGGACCTAACTATGGCTACACCTTC.

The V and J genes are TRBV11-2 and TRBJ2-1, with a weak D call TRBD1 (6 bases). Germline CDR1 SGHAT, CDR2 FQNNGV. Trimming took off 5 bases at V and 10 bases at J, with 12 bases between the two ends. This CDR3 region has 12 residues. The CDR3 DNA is TGTGCCAGCAGCCCCGACAGGTTGGAGCAGTTCTTC. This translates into CASSPDRLEQFF. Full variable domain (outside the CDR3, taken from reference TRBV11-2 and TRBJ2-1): EAGVAQSPRYKIIEKRQSVAFWCNPISGHATLYWYQQILGQGPKLLIQFQNNGVVDDSQLPKDRFSAERLKGVDSTLKIQPAKLEDSAVYLCASSPDRLEQFFGPGTRLTVL.

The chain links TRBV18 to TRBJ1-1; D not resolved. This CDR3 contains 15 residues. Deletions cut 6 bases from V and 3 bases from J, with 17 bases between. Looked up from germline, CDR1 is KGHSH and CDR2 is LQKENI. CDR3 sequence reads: CASSTRAGPYTEAFF. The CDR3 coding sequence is TGTGCCAGCTCTACCCGGGCAGGACCTTACACTGAAGCTTTCTTT. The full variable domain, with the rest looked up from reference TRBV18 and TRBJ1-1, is NAGVMQNPRHLVRRRGQEARLRCSPMKGHSHVYWYRQLPEEGLKFMVYLQKENIIDESGMPKERFSAEFPKEGPSILRIQQVVRGDSAAYFCASSTRAGPYTEAFFGQGTRLTVV.

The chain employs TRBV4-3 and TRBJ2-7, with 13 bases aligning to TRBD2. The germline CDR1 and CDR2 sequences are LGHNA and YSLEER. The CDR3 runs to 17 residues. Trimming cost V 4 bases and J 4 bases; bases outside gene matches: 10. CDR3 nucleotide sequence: TGCGCCAGCAGCCCAAGCCGCGGGACTAGCGGGGCTTACGAGCAGTACTTC. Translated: CASSPSRGTSGAYEQYF.

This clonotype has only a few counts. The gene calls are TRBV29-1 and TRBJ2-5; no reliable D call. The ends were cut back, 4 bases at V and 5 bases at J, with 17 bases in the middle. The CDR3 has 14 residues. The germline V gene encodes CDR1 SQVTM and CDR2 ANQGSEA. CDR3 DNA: TGCAGCGTTGTATCCGCGGCAGTCCGGGAGACCCAGTACTTC. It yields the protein CSVVSAAVRETQYF. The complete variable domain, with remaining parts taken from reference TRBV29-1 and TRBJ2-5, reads SAVISQKPSRDICQRGTSLTIQCQVDSQVTMMFWYRQQPGQSLTLIATANQGSEATYESGFVIDKFPISRPNLTFSTLTVSNMSPEDSSIYLCSVVSAAVRETQYFGPGTRLLVL.

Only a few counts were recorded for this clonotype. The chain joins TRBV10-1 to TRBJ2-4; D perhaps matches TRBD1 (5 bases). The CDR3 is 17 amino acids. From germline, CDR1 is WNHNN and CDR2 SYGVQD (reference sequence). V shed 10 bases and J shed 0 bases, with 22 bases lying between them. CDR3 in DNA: TGCGCCACCCCGACGAGCAGGGATTTTGGAGCCAAAAACATTCAGTACTTC. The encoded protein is CATPTSRDFGAKNIQYF.

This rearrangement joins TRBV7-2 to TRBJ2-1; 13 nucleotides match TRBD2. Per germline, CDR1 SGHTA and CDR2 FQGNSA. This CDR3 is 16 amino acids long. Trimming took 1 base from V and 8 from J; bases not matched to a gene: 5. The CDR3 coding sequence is TGTGCCAGCAGCTTAGGGACTAGCGGGAGTGGCGATGAGCAGTTCTTC. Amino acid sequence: CASSLGTSGSGDEQFF.

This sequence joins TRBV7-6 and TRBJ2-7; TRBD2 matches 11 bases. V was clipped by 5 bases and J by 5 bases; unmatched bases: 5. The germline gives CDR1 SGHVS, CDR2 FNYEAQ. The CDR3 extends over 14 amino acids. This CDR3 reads CASSPGLAVNEQYF. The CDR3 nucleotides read TGTGCCAGCAGCCCGGGACTAGCGGTTAACGAGCAGTACTTC.

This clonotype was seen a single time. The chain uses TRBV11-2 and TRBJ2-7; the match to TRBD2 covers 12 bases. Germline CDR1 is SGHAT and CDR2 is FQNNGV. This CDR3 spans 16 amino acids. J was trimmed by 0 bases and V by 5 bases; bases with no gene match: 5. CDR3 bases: TGTGCCAGCAGCCCTTTGACTAGCGGGGGCTCCTACGAGCAGTACTTC. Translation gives CASSPLTSGGSYEQYF.

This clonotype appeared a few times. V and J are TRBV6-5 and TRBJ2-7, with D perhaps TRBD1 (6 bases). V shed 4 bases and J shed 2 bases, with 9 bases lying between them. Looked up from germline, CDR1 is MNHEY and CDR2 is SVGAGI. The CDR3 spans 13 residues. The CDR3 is CASSFTGTYEQYF. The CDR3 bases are TGTGCCAGCAGTTTCACAGGGACCTACGAGCAGTACTTC.

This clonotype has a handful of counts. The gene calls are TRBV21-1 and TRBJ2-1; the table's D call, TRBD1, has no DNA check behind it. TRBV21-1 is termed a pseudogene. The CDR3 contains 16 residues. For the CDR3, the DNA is TGTGCCAGCAGCAAAGGAGGCGGCCCGGGGTACAATGAGCAGTTCTTC. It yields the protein CASSKGGGPGYNEQFF.

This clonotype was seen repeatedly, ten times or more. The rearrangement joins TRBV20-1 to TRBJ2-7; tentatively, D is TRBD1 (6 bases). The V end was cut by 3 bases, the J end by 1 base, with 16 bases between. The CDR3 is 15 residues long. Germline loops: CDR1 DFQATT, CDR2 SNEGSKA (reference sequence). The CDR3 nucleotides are TGCAGTGCTAGGGTGCCGGGACACCCGTCCTACGAGCAGTACTTC. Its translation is CSARVPGHPSYEQYF.

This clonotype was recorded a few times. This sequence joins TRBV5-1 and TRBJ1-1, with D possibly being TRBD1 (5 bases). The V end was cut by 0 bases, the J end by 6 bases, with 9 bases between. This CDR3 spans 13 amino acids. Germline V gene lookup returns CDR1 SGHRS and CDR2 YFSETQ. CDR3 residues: CASSLEQGPEAFF. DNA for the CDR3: TGCGCCAGCAGCTTGGAGCAGGGACCTGAAGCTTTCTTT.

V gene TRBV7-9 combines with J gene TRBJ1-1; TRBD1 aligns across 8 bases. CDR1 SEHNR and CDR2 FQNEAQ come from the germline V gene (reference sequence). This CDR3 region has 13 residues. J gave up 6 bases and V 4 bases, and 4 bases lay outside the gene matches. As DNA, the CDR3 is TGTGCCAGCAGCTCAAGACAGGGGTCTGAAGCTTTCTTT. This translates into CASSSRQGSEAFF.